This TCR beta chain was captured in a study of T cells in Graves' hyperthyroidism and ophthalmopathy. Study overall: Sampling of peripheral blood happened at initial diagnosis, prior to any treatment.

Amplification of TCR beta CDR3 regions was performed using RNA transcripts as template. During a first-round RT-PCR of the TCR CDR3, the HTBI primer set was used. One entry per CDR3 protein results from TCRdb running MiXCR on the multiplex PCR reads. The sample lists about 590,000 distinct CDR3 sequences, around 14% occurring once. Study results and caveats: Before onset, by a median of around six months, the model predicted ophthalmopathy. Ophthalmopathy could be told apart from stable hyperthyroidism with a 13 V-J model.

PBMCs were derived from about 9.1 ml fresh peripheral blood. CDR1 DFQATT and CDR2 SNEGSKA come from the germline V gene (reference sequence). The CDR3 covers 13 residues. V lost 6 bases, J lost 1 base, and 4 bases stayed unmatched. This clonotype occurred many times. What it binds is not known. This TCR came from a woman younger than 45 with Graves' hyperthyroidism. The rearrangement uses TRBV20-1 and TRBJ1-1; 8 bases are shared with TRBD1. Input material: blood. CDR3 protein: CSARQGQNTEAFF. CDR3 nucleotide sequence: TGCAGTGCCCGACAGGGGCAGAACACTGAAGCTTTCTTT.